This T cell receptor beta chain is drawn from a study of shared clonotypes between healthy human individuals. About the study: CD4 naive and memory got three plates each, CD8 naive two, CD8 memory one. General observations from the study: A few donors had 5% to 6.5% of their naive CD4 clonotypes in common. Clonotypes shared by all four donors outscored non-shared clonotypes in generation probability.

Germline V gene sequence: CDR1 SGHRS, CDR2 YFSETQ. The CDR3 runs to 14 residues. V gave up 7 bases and J gave up 0 bases, with 14 bases separating them. Turning to this clone: The antigen is not known.

Using immunoSEQ multiplex PCR, the repertoire was profiled, and TCRdb retains in-frame clones only, with some absent. The sample has about 1.1 million clones; 60% to 80% are singletons. This TCR derives from a man between 18 and 29 years old in good health. Some clones in this sample may be carry-over from other donors' samples. The specimen was memory CD4+ T cells from PBMCs. The subset: CD45RA-negative fraction. This sequence joins TRBV5-1 and TRBJ2-7, with a weak D call TRBD1 (6 bases). DNA for the CDR3: TGCGCCAGCCATCACCAGGGGCCCTCCTACGAGCAGTACTTC. Translation: CASHHQGPSYEQYF.